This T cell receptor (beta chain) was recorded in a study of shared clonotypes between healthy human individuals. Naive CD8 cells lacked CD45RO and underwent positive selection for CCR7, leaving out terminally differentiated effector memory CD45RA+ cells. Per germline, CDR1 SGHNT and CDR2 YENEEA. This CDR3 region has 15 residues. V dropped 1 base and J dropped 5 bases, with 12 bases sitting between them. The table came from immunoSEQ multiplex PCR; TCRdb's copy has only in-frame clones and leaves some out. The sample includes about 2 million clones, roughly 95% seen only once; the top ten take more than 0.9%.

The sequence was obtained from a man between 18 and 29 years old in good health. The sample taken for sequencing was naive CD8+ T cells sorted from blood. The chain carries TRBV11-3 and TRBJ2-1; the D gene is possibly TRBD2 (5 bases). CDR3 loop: CASSLAPGSNNEQFF. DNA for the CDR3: TGTGCCAGCAGCTTAGCCCCGGGGAGTAACAATGAGCAGTTCTTC.